This T cell receptor (beta chain) was documented in a study of PD-L1 blockade in urothelial cancer. Study as a whole: Atezolizumab at 1,200 mg intravenously every 3 weeks was started by patients in the mid-2010s.

A total of 1 to 8 samples per patient were collected pretreatment and on-treatment. Assay used: immunoSEQ multiplex PCR; TCRdb lists only in-frame clones, some missing. The sample consists of about 100,000 clones, about 89% of them appearing once. Sequencing used PBMCs, obtained around atezolizumab (anti-PD-L1) treatment. The receptor's source is a woman older than 75 with urothelial cancer.

Here the CDR3 DNA reads TGCGCCAGCAGCCAAGACAGGGGAATATTCGGGGAGCTGTTTTTT. This gives the protein CASSQDRGIFGELFF. This rearrangement joins TRBV4-1 to TRBJ2-2; perhaps TRBD1 as D (6 bases). CDR1 is MGHRA and CDR2 is YSYEKL in the germline V gene. The CDR3 covers 15 residues. V was shortened by 0 bases and J by 7 bases, with 12 bases between the two germline ends.